This T cell receptor beta chain was captured in a study of blood T cell repertoires in COVID-19. About the study: Researchers got acute and convalescent COVID-19 samples from the United States, Italy and Spain. T cells, B-cell-depleted T cells, or PBMCs supplied cDNA or gDNA.

Trimming removed 2 bases from V and 4 bases from J, with 9 bases in between. There are 14 residues in the CDR3. CDR1 is LGHDT, CDR2 YNNKEL, per germline (reference sequence). Original processing notes: Scientists estimated how many nucleated cells there were by amplifying reference gene primers. The protocol was immunoSEQ multiplex PCR, while the TCRdb copy is restricted to in-frame clones and leaves out a portion. The V and J calls and the clone size are those of that table, but D and trimming were determined from the DNA. The sample contains 150,000 to 200,000 clones, about four fifths of which appear only once.

The gene calls are TRBV3-1 (or the pseudogene TRBV3-2) and TRBJ1-3; no definite D call. What was sequenced was peripheral blood. The receptor was derived from an elderly woman with acute or convalescent COVID-19. The CDR3 DNA is TGTGCCAGCAGCCAAAGAGGGTACGGAAACACCATATATTTT. It translates to CASSQRGYGNTIYF.